Listed below are T cell receptor beta chains from one sample, sequenced in a study of blood T cell repertoires in COVID-19. TCRdb's copy holds only in-frame clones and misses some; the assay was immunoSEQ multiplex PCR. The sample includes tens of thousands of clones, about 91% seen only once; the top ten take 7.2%. Source material: peripheral blood. These receptors were taken from a human donor in a cohort sampled during active COVID-19. The CDR3 runs from the conserved cysteine through the conserved F or W. A D gene is named only where the DNA matches it firmly. Rows give clone size only sometimes, using once, few, many, or a class for an expanded clone.

D	size	V	J	CDR3	DNA
TRBD2	.	TRBV7-2	TRBJ2-7	CASSLVRTSYEQYF	TGTGCCAGCAGCTTAGTCAGGACTAGCTACGAGCAGTACTTC
.	.	TRBV18	TRBJ1-1	CASSRANTEAFF	TGTGCCAGCTCACGGGCGAACACTGAAGCTTTCTTT
TRBD2	once	TRBV4-1	TRBJ2-1	CASSPPWIQRGAPSSYNEQFF	TGCGCCAGCAGCCCCCCTTGGATTCAGCGGGGGGCCCCGAGCTCCTACAATGAGCAGTTCTTC
.	once	TRBV28	TRBJ1-4	CASSFPENEKLFF	TGTGCCAGCAGTTTTCCGGAGAATGAAAAACTGTTTTTT
.	.	TRBV19	TRBJ2-7	CASSIRGYEQYF	TGTGCCAGTAGTATACGGGGCTACGAGCAGTACTTC
.	.	TRBV12-5	TRBJ1-1	CASGLIGGTEAFF	TGTGCTAGTGGTTTGATCGGGGGAACTGAAGCTTTCTTT
TRBD1	.	TRBV6-2/TRBV6-3	TRBJ1-3	CASSSSTGFSGNTIYF	TGTGCCAGCAGTTCGTCGACAGGGTTCTCTGGAAACACCATATATTTT
.	.	TRBV19	TRBJ1-6	CASRAPSGDSPLHF	TGTGCCAGTCGCGCACCGTCGGGAGATTCACCCCTCCACTTT
.	.	TRBV19	TRBJ1-2	CASSIASVRGSYGYTF	TGTGCCAGTAGTATTGCTTCTGTTCGGGGATCCTACGGCTACACCTTC
TRBD1	once	TRBV7-2	TRBJ1-1	CASSPDRDLGTEAFF	TGTGCCAGCAGCCCCGACAGGGACCTGGGAACTGAAGCTTTCTTT
.	.	TRBV11-3	TRBJ2-3	CASSRGGGTDTQYF	TGTGCCAGCAGCCGAGGAGGGGGCACAGATACGCAGTATTTT
TRBD1	.	TRBV5-1	TRBJ2-2	CASSLVEQGETGELFF	TGCGCCAGCAGCTTGGTAGAACAGGGGGAGACCGGGGAGCTGTTTTTT
.	.	TRBV6-5	TRBJ1-1	CASSYVQGSGYEAFF	TGTGCCAGCAGTTACGTGCAGGGTAGCGGCTATGAAGCTTTCTTT
.	.	TRBV5-4	TRBJ2-2	CASSPTLTGNTGELFF	TGTGCCAGCAGTCCCACCCTAACGGGAAATACCGGGGAGCTGTTTTTT
TRBD1	.	TRBV6-5	TRBJ2-7	CASSLQGGPYEQYF	TGTGCCAGCAGTCTTCAAGGGGGCCCCTACGAGCAGTACTTC
TRBD2	.	TRBV4-2	TRBJ2-5	CASSQDGGGETQYF	TGTGCCAGCAGCCAAGATGGGGGAGGGGAGACCCAGTACTTC
TRBD1	.	TRBV5-4	TRBJ2-4	CASSEGQVGAKNIQYF	TGTGCCAGCAGCGAGGGACAGGTTGGGGCCAAAAACATTCAGTACTTC
.	.	TRBV5-4	TRBJ1-1	CASSFESLNTEAFF	TGTGCCAGCAGCTTCGAGTCCTTGAACACTGAAGCTTTCTTT
.	.	TRBV13	TRBJ2-7	CASSPFRGEQYF	TGTGCCAGCAGCCCCTTCCGAGGCGAGCAGTACTTC
TRBD1	.	TRBV7-3	TRBJ2-7	CASSGDRSLPYEQYF	TGTGCCAGCAGCGGGGACAGGTCGTTACCCTACGAGCAGTACTTC
.	.	TRBV5-4	TRBJ1-3	CASSSSDSSGNTIYF	TGTGCCAGCAGCTCGTCGGACAGCTCTGGAAACACCATATATTTT
.	.	TRBV5-6	TRBJ2-7	CASSLGTFHEQYF	TGTGCCAGCAGCTTGGGGACATTCCACGAGCAGTACTTC
TRBD1	.	TRBV28	TRBJ1-5	CASTWYRGPNQPQHF	TGTGCCAGCACTTGGTACAGGGGCCCGAATCAGCCCCAGCATTTT
TRBD1	.	TRBV7-2	TRBJ2-7	CASSLEGTGLYEQYF	TGTGCCAGCAGCTTAGAAGGGACAGGGCTCTACGAGCAGTACTTC
.	.	TRBV5-1	TRBJ1-3	CASSLGVAGNTIYF	TGCGCCAGCAGCTTGGGAGTTGCTGGAAACACCATATATTTT
TRBD2	.	TRBV4-2	TRBJ2-1	CASSLLANEQFF	TGTGCCAGCAGCCTACTAGCGAATGAGCAGTTCTTC
TRBD2	.	TRBV18	TRBJ2-3	CASSPQTPSGSTDTQYF	TGTGCCAGCTCACCACAAACTCCTAGCGGAAGCACAGATACGCAGTATTTT
TRBD1	.	TRBV5-1	TRBJ1-6	CASSPWTGTRSYNSPLHF	TGCGCCAGCAGCCCTTGGACAGGAACGCGCTCCTATAATTCACCCCTCCACTTT
TRBD2	.	TRBV7-2	TRBJ2-1	CASSLGGSGGYNEQFF	TGTGCCAGCAGCTTAGGAGGTAGCGGGGGTTACAATGAGCAGTTCTTC
TRBD2	.	TRBV5-1	TRBJ2-1	CASSSVFSGSSYNEQFF	TGCGCCAGCAGCTCGGTATTTAGCGGGAGTTCTTACAATGAGCAGTTCTTC
.	few	TRBV12-3/TRBV12-4	TRBJ1-1	CASMGHELEAFF	TGTGCCAGCATGGGGCACGAACTTGAAGCTTTCTTT
.	.	TRBV11-3	TRBJ2-2	CASSLDSGIITGELFF	TGTGCCAGCAGCTTAGATTCCGGGATCATCACCGGGGAGCTGTTTTTT
TRBD2	.	TRBV7-2	TRBJ2-1	CASSPSSGGYNEQFF	TGTGCCAGCAGCCCCTCTAGCGGGGGGTACAATGAGCAGTTCTTC
.	.	TRBV24-1	TRBJ2-3	CATSDLGTSTDTQYF	TGTGCCACCAGTGATTTAGGGACTAGCACAGATACGCAGTATTTT
.	.	TRBV28	TRBJ1-1	CASSLRGKGTEAFF	TGTGCCAGCAGTTTGCGGGGCAAGGGCACTGAAGCTTTCTTT
TRBD1	.	TRBV7-2	TRBJ1-1	CASSPSGGFNTEAFF	TGTGCCAGCAGCCCCTCAGGGGGGTTTAACACTGAAGCTTTCTTT